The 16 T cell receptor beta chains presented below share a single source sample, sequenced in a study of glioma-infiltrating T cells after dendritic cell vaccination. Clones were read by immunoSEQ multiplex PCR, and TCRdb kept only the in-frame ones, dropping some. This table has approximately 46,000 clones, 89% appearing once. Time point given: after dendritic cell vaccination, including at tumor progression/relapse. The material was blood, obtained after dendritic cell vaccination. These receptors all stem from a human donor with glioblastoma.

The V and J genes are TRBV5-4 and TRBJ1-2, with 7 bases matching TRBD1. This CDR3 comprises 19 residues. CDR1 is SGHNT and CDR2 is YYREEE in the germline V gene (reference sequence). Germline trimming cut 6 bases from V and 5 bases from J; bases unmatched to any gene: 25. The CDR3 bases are TGTGCCAGCACCGGTCCCTTAACAGGGGTCAGAAAGCTAGAATATGGCTACACCTTC. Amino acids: CASTGPLTGVRKLEYGYTF.

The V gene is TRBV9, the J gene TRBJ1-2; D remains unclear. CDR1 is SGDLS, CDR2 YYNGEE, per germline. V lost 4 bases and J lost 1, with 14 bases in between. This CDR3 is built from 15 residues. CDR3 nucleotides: TGTGCCAGCAGCCCGCGGGGATTGATTAACTATGGCTACACCTTC. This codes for CASSPRGLINYGYTF.

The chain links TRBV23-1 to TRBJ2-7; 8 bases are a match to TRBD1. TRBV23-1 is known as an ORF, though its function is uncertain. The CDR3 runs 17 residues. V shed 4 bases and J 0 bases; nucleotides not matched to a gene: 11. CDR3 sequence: CASSPLPGGRSSYEQYF. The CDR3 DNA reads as TGCGCCAGCAGTCCCCTCCCAGGGGGCCGTTCCTCCTACGAGCAGTACTTC.

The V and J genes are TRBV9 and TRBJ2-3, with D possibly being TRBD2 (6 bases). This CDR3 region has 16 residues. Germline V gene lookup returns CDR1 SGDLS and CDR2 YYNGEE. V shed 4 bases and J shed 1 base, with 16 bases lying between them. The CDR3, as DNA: TGTGCCAGCAGCCCCACACTGGGGGAGGGCACAGATACGCAGTATTTT. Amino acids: CASSPTLGEGTDTQYF.

CDR3 region: CASRQEDRYNEQFF. The CDR3 DNA is TGTGCCAGCAGGCAGGAGGATAGGTACAATGAGCAGTTCTTC. The chain couples TRBV6-1 to TRBJ2-1, with D perhaps TRBD2 (5 bases). CDR3 length: 14 residues. The V gene lost 6 bases and the J gene lost 4 bases, with 13 bases spanning the gap. Germline CDR1 and CDR2: MNHNS and SASEGT.

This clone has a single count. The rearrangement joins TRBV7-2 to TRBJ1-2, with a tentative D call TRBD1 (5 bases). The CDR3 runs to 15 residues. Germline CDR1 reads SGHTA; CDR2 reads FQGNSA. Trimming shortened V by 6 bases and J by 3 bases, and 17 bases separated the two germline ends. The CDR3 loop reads CASSPNRISDYGYTF. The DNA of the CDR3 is TGTGCCAGCAGTCCAAACAGGATATCGGACTATGGCTACACCTTC.

CDR3 loop: CASSLGQYNEQFF. DNA of the CDR3: TGTGCCAGCAGTTTAGGACAGTACAATGAGCAGTTCTTC. V is TRBV28 and J is TRBJ2-1; possible D gene TRBD1, 6 bases. Trimming removed 2 bases at V and 4 bases at J, with 6 bases between. The germline CDR1 and CDR2 sequences are MDHEN and SYDVKM. The CDR3 loop spans 13 amino acids.

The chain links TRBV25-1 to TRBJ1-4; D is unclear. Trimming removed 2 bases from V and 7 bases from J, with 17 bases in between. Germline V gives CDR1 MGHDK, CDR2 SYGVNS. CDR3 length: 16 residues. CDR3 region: CASSERAARLGEKLFF. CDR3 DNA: TGTGCCAGCAGTGAAAGAGCGGCTCGACTGGGTGAAAAACTGTTTTTT.

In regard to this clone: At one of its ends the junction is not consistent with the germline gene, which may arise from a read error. In DNA, the CDR3 is TGTGCTAGCAGCCGAGGACTAGCGGGAGTTCGGGCAGATACGCAGTATTTT. It is translated as CASSRGLAGVRADTQYF. The chain employs TRBV7-7 and TRBJ2-3, with TRBD2 identical over 13 bases. Germline-derived CDR1 and CDR2 are SSHAT and FNYEAQ (reference sequence). The CDR3 has 17 residues.

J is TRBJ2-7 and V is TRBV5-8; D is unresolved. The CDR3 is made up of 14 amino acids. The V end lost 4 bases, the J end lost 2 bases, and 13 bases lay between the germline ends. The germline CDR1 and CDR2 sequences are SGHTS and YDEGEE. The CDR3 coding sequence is TGTGCCAGCAGCCTTAATTCGGGTCCCTACGAGCAGTACTTC. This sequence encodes CASSLNSGPYEQYF.

CDR3 sequence (DNA): TGTGCCAGTAGTGAGGCAGGGCCGAGCACTGAAGCTTTCTTT. The encoded protein is CASSEAGPSTEAFF. V usage is TRBV19 and J usage is TRBJ1-1, with a weak D call TRBD1 (5 bases). Between the trimmed V and J ends, which lost 5 bases and 4 bases, there was a span of 14 bases. CDR1 LNHDA and CDR2 SQIVND come from the germline V gene (reference sequence). The CDR3 is 14 amino acids.

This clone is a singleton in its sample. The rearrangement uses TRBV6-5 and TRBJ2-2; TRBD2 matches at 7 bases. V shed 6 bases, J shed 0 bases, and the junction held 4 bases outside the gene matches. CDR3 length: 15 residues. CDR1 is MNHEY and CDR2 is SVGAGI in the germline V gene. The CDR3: CASRAGGTNTGELFF. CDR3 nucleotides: TGTGCCAGCAGAGCCGGGGGGACGAACACCGGGGAGCTGTTTTTT.

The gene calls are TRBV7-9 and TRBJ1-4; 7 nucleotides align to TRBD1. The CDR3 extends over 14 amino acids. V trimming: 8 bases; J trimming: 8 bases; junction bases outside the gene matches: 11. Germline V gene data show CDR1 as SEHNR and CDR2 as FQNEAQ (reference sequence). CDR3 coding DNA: TGTGCCAGCGGTTTAGGGCCAGGGGGGGAAAAACTGTTTTTT. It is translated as CASGLGPGGEKLFF.

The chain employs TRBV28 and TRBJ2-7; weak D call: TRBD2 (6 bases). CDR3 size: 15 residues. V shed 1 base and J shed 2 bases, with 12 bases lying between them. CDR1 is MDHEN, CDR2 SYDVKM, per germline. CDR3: CASSLSGGLTYEQYF. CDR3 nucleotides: TGTGCCAGCAGTTTATCCGGGGGTCTTACCTACGAGCAGTACTTC.

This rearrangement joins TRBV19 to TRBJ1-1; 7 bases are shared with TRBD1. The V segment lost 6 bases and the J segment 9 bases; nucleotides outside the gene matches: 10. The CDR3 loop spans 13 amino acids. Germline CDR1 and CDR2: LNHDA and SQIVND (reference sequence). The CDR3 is CASRMVPGQKAFF. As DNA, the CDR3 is TGTGCCAGTAGAATGGTACCGGGACAGAAAGCTTTCTTT.

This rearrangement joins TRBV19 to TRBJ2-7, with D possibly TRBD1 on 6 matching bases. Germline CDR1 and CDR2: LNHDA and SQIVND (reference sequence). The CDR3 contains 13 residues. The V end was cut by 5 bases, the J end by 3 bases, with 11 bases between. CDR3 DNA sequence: TGTGCCAGTAGTTCTAACAGGGACTACGAGCAGTACTTC. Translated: CASSSNRDYEQYF.